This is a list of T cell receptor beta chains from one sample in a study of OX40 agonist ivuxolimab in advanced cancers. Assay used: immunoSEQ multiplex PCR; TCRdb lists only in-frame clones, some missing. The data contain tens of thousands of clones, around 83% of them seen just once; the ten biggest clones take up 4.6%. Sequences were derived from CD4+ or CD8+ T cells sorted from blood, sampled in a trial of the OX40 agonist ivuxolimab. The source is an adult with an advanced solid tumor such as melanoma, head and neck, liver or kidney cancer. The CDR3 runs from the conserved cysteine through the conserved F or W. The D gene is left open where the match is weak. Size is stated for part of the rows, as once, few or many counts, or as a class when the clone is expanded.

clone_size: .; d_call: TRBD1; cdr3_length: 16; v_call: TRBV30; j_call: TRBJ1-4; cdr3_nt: TGTGCCTGGAGGGGACAGGGGGCCTCAACTAATGAAAAACTGTTTTTT; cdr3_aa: CAWRGQGASTNEKLFF
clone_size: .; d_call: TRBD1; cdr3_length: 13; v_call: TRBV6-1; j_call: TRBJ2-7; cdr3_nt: TGTGCCATCAGCCGGGACAGTGCCTACGAGCAGTACTTC; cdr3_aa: CAISRDSAYEQYF
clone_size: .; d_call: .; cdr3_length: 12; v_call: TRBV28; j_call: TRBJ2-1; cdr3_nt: TGTGCCAGTCAGAACCAGGGGAATGAGCAGTTCTTC; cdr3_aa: CASQNQGNEQFF
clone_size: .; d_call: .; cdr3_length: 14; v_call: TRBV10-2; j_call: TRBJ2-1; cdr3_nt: TGCGCCAGCAGTGATCAGGGATCCTACAATGAGCAGTTCTTC; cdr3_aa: CASSDQGSYNEQFF
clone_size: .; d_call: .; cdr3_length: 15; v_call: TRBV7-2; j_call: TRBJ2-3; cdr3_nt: TGTGCCAGCAGCTCATCCGGACTGTTCACAGATACGCAGTATTTT; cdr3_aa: CASSSSGLFTDTQYF
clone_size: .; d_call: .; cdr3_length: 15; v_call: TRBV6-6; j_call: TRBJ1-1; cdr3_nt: TGTGCCAGCAGTTACGATGGACACCCGAACACTGAAGCTTTCTTT; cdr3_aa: CASSYDGHPNTEAFF
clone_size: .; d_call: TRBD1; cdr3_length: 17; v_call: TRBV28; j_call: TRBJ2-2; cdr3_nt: TGTGCCAGCAGTATAACAATAACAGGGGGACTCACCGGGGAGCTGTTTTTT; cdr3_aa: CASSITITGGLTGELFF
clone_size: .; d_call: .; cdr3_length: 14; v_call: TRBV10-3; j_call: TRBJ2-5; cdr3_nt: TGTGCCATCAGTGGGGCGGAGATCCAAGAGACCCAGTACTTC; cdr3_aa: CAISGAEIQETQYF
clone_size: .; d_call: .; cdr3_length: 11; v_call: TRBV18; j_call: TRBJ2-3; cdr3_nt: TGTGCCAGCTCACCCGCGGATACGCAGTATTTT; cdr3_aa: CASSPADTQYF
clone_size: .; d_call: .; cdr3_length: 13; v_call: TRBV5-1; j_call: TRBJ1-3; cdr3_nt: TGCGCCAGCAGCTTGGACAGCGGAAACACCATATATTTT; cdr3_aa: CASSLDSGNTIYF
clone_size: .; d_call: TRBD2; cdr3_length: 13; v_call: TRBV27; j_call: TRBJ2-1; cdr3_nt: TGTGCCAGCAGTTATCCGGGAGGTATCGAGCAGTTCTTC; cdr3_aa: CASSYPGGIEQFF
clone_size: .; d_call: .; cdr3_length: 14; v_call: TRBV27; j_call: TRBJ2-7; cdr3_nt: TGTGCCAGCAGTTTATTAGGCAGAAGCAACGAGCAGTACTTC; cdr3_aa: CASSLLGRSNEQYF
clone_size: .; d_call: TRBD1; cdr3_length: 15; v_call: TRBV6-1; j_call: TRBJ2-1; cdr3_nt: TGTGCCAGCAGTGAACGGGACAGGGCTTACAATGAGCAGTTCTTC; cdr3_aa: CASSERDRAYNEQFF
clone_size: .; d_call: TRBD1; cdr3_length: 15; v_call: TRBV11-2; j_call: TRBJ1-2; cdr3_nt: TGTGCCAGCAGCTTAGACGCAGGGGGCAACTATGGCTACACCTTC; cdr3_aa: CASSLDAGGNYGYTF
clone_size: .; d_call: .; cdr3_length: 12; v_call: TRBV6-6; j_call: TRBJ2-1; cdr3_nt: TGTGCCAGCAGTTACGTCCGAAATGAGCAGTTCTTC; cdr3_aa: CASSYVRNEQFF
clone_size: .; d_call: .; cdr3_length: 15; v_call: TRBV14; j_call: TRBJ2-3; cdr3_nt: TGTGCCAGCAGCCAATTACAGAGCCCCACAGATACGCAGTATTTT; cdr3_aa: CASSQLQSPTDTQYF
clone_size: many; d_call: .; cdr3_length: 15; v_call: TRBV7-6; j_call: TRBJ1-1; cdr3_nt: TGTGCCAGCAGCGACAATACAGGGTTCCAAACTGAAGCTTTCTTT; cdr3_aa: CASSDNTGFQTEAFF
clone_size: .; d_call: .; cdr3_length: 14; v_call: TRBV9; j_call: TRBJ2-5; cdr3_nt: TGTGCCAGCAGCGTCTGGTGGGGAGGAGAGACCCAGTACTTC; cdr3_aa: CASSVWWGGETQYF
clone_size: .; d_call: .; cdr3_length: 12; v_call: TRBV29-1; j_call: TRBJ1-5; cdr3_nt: TGCAGCGTTGGACAGGCGGCGCAGCCCCAGCATTTT; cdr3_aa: CSVGQAAQPQHF
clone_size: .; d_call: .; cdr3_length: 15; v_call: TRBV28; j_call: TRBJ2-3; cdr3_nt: TGTGCCAGCAGTTTTGCTAGCGTCAACGGAGATACGCAGTATTTT; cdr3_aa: CASSFASVNGDTQYF
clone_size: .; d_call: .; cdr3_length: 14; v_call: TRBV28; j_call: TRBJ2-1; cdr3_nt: TGTGCCAGCAGTTTGTCGGGGGTTAGGAATGAGCAGTTCTTC; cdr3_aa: CASSLSGVRNEQFF
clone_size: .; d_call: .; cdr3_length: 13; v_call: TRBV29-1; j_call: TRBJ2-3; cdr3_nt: TGCAGCGCCCATGCCGGTAGCACAGATACGCAGTATTTT; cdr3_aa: CSAHAGSTDTQYF